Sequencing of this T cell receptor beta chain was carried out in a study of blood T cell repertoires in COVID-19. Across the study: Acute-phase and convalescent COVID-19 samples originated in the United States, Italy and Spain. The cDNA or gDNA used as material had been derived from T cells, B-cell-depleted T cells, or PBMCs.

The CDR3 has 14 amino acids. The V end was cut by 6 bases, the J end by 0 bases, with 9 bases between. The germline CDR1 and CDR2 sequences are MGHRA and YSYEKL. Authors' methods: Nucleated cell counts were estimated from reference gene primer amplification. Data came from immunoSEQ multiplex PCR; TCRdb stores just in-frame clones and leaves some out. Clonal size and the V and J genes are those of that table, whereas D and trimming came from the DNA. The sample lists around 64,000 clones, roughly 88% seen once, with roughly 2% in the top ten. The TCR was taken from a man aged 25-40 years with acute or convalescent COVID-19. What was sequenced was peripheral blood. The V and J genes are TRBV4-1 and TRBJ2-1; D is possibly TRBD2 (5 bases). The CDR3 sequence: CASRTEGSYNEQFF. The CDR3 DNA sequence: TGCGCCAGCAGAACAGAGGGCTCCTACAATGAGCAGTTCTTC.